The 32 T cell receptor beta chains below come from one sample, sequenced in a study of CD8 T cells in ankylosing spondylitis. Via MiXCR, TCRdb re-called the 5' RACE reads, giving one row per CDR3 protein. The table has some 39,000 distinct CDR3 sequences, about 11% seen once. What was sequenced was synovial fluid, either unsorted or a sorted T cell fraction (not recorded which). The receptors stem from a male donor with ankylosing spondylitis.

V is TRBV27 and J is TRBJ2-7; the match to TRBD1 covers 7 bases. Germline assignment: CDR1 MNHEY and CDR2 SMNVEV (reference sequence). The CDR3 runs to 11 residues. J lost 2 bases, V lost 8 bases, and 0 bases had no gene match. The CDR3 nucleotides are TGTGCCAGCGGGACAGCCTACGAGCAGTACTTC. This codes for CASGTAYEQYF.

There are many counts of this clonotype. This sequence joins TRBV5-1 and TRBJ2-7; D perhaps matches TRBD1 (6 bases). The CDR3 contains 13 residues. Trimming took 4 bases from V and 3 from J, leaving 11 bases between them. Per the germline V gene, CDR1 is SGHRS and CDR2 is YFSETQ. The CDR3 here is CASSPGQFYEQYF. In DNA form, the CDR3 reads TGCGCCAGCAGCCCGGGACAATTCTACGAGCAGTACTTC. The entire variable domain, with the rest obtained from reference TRBV5-1 and TRBJ2-7, is as follows: KAGVTQTPRYLIKTRGQQVTLSCSPISGHRSVSWYQQTPGQGLQFLFEYFSETQRNKGNFPGRFSGRQFSNSRSEMNVSTLELGDSALYLCASSPGQFYEQYFGPGTRLTVT.

This clonotype showed up just a few times. This sequence joins TRBV4-3 and TRBJ2-7; 8 bases agree with TRBD2. Germline values: CDR1 LGHNA, CDR2 YSLEER. V trimming: 1 base; J trimming: 2 bases; junction bases outside the gene matches: 7. There are 16 residues in the CDR3. CDR3 residues: CASSQGRLTSAYEQYF. The CDR3 DNA reads TGCGCCAGCAGCCAAGGCCGGTTGACTAGCGCCTACGAGCAGTACTTC.

Concerning this clonotype itself: The junction differs from germline at one of its ends, possibly a read error. This rearrangement joins TRBV20-1 to TRBJ2-3; TRBD2 agrees at 10 bases. Germline CDR1 is DFQATT and CDR2 is SNEGSKA (reference sequence). The CDR3 spans 13 residues. CDR3 coding DNA: TGCAGCGCTAGCGGGAGTGAGGGAGATACGCAGTATTTT. Translating gives CSASGSEGDTQYF.

The gene calls are TRBV18 and TRBJ2-2, with no clear D. This CDR3 is built from 15 residues. Trimming left V 2 bases short and J 4 bases short, with 11 bases between. Per germline, CDR1 KGHSH and CDR2 LQKENI. The CDR3 spells CASSPEDDSTGELFF. Written as DNA, the CDR3 is TGTGCCAGCTCACCAGAGGACGACTCCACCGGGGAGCTGTTTTTT.

This clonotype was recorded at least ten times. The rearrangement joins TRBV6-1 to TRBJ2-7, with unresolved D. The V and J ends lost 6 bases and 3 bases respectively, with 12 bases between them. CDR1 and CDR2 from the germline V gene are MNHNS and SASEGT. CDR3 size: 13 residues. The CDR3 here is CASSGSGFYEQYF. CDR3 nucleotides: TGTGCCAGCAGCGGGTCCGGTTTCTACGAGCAGTACTTC.

This clonotype was found many times. This chain joins TRBV3-1 and TRBJ2-2; D could derive from TRBD1 or TRBD2 (5 bases each). V dropped 0 bases and J dropped 6 bases, with 20 bases sitting between them. Germline-derived CDR1 and CDR2 are LGHDT and YNNKEL (reference sequence). The CDR3 length is 18 residues. Here the CDR3 reads CASSQEGRSRSASGELFF. In DNA form, the CDR3 reads TGTGCCAGCAGCCAAGAGGGACGGTCTCGGAGTGCGTCCGGGGAGCTGTTTTTT.

In its sample, this clonotype was seen many times. This chain joins TRBV28 and TRBJ2-7; weak D call: TRBD1 (5 bases). The V end lost 5 bases, the J end lost 3 bases, and 11 bases lay between the germline ends. The CDR3 totals 13 residues. Looked up from germline, CDR1 is MDHEN and CDR2 is SYDVKM. In DNA form, the CDR3 reads TGTGCCAGCAGTACAACAGGATTCTACGAGCAGTACTTC. Translating it yields CASSTTGFYEQYF.

The J gene is TRBJ1-2, the V gene TRBV6-1; D not certain. This CDR3 region has 16 residues. V was cut by 6 bases and J by 3 bases, with 20 bases left in between. CDR1 and CDR2 (germline): MNHNS, SASEGT. The CDR3 DNA follows: TGTGCCAGCAGGGCCTCCGGGGAAGGAAACCACTATGGCTACACCTTC. Translating gives CASRASGEGNHYGYTF.

This clonotype showed up just a few times. The gene calls are TRBV29-1 and TRBJ2-7; TRBD1 matches at 12 bases. Trimming removed 5 bases from V and 2 bases from J; junction bases left unmatched: 4. The CDR3 sequence is 14 residues long. CDR1 SQVTM and CDR2 ANQGSEA come from the germline V gene. The CDR3 DNA reads as TGCAGCGTTCTCCGGGACAGGGGGCCCTACGAGCAGTACTTC. It translates to CSVLRDRGPYEQYF.

This clonotype appeared a few times. J is TRBJ2-7 and V is TRBV4-1; D is undetermined. In germline, CDR1 is MGHRA, CDR2 YSYEKL. The V gene lost 1 base and the J gene lost 0 bases, with 13 bases spanning the gap. The length of the CDR3 is 16 residues. The CDR3 DNA follows: TGCGCCAGCAGCCAAGCGAGTGTTGGGTTCTCCTACGAGCAGTACTTC. Its protein is CASSQASVGFSYEQYF.

This clonotype occurred many times. J is TRBJ1-1 and V is TRBV20-1; D gene uncertain. Germline assignment: CDR1 DFQATT and CDR2 SNEGSKA (reference sequence). The CDR3 extends over 15 amino acids. V shed 3 bases and J shed 3 bases, with 17 bases lying between them. The CDR3 loop is CSARVNPTLDTEAFF. CDR3 nucleotide sequence: TGCAGTGCTAGGGTGAATCCGACTTTAGACACTGAAGCTTTCTTT.

On this clonotype itself: An end of the junction does not agree with germline; a read error may underlie this. V usage is TRBV28 and J usage is TRBJ1-5, with 9 positions matching TRBD1. CDR1 is MDHEN, CDR2 SYDVKM, per germline. The CDR3 consists of 16 residues. DNA of the CDR3: TGTGCCAGCAGTACCACCGGGACAGGGAAAAATCACCCCCAGCATTTT. It translates to CASSTTGTGKNHPQHF.

Only a few counts were recorded for this clonotype. The chain uses TRBV7-9 and TRBJ2-7, with TRBD2 matching over 7 bases. V trimming: 5 bases; J trimming: 2 bases; junction bases outside the gene matches: 15. This CDR3 is 17 amino acids long. CDR1 and CDR2 (germline): SEHNR, FQNEAQ (reference sequence). The CDR3 loop is CASSPRGLGRGAYEQYF. The DNA of the CDR3 is TGTGCCAGCAGCCCAAGGGGATTGGGTCGGGGGGCCTACGAGCAGTACTTC.

Relative to its sample, this clonotype is medium-sized. The rearrangement joins TRBV28 to TRBJ2-1; D unclear. CDR1 and CDR2 from the germline V gene are MDHEN and SYDVKM. The CDR3 sequence is 14 residues long. V lost 4 bases, J lost 0 bases, and 7 bases lay in between. The CDR3 loop is CASSSLGSYNEQFF. The CDR3, as DNA: TGTGCCAGCAGTTCCCTGGGCTCCTACAATGAGCAGTTCTTC.

This clonotype has only a few counts. The genes are TRBV7-2 and TRBJ2-7; 9 bases line up with TRBD2. The J segment lost 2 bases and the V segment lost 7 bases, leaving 9 bases of the junction unmatched. From germline, CDR1 is SGHTA and CDR2 FQGNSA. The CDR3 extends over 15 amino acids. CDR3 in amino acids: CASNSYSGRPYEQYF. In DNA form, the CDR3 reads TGTGCCAGCAACTCCTACAGCGGGAGGCCCTACGAGCAGTACTTC. Full variable domain (missing parts from reference TRBV7-2 and TRBJ2-7): GAGVSQSPSNKVTEKGKDVELRCDPISGHTALYWYRQSLGQGLEFLIYFQGNSAPDKSGLPSDRFSAERTGGSVSTLTIQRTQQEDSAVYLCASNSYSGRPYEQYFGPGTRLTVT.

This clonotype was counted ten times or more. The chain uses TRBV19 and TRBJ2-7, with 12 nucleotides matching TRBD2. V gave up 4 bases and J gave up 5 bases; unmatched junction bases: 9. The CDR3 contains 16 residues. Germline lookup yields CDR1 LNHDA and CDR2 SQIVND (reference sequence). The CDR3 sequence is CASSKRLAGVEDEQYF. The CDR3 DNA reads TGTGCCAGTAGTAAACGACTAGCGGGAGTAGAGGACGAGCAGTACTTC.

This clonotype has at least ten counts. The chain couples TRBV9 to TRBJ2-1; TRBD1 matches 7 bases. Looked up from germline, CDR1 is SGDLS and CDR2 is YYNGEE. Trimming cost V 3 bases and J 3 bases; bases outside gene matches: 3. The CDR3 is made up of 14 amino acids. CDR3 protein: CASSAQGVYNEQFF. The CDR3 bases are TGTGCCAGCAGCGCGCAGGGGGTCTACAATGAGCAGTTCTTC.

In its sample, this clonotype was seen a few times. This chain links TRBV7-3 with TRBJ1-1; weak D call: TRBD1 (6 bases). V was pared by 2 bases and J by 4 bases, with 14 bases between. Germline CDR1 is SGHTA and CDR2 is FQGTGA. The CDR3 has 15 residues. The CDR3: CASSLSGGLGTEAFF. The CDR3 region has the DNA TGTGCCAGCAGCTTATCGGGGGGGCTGGGCACTGAAGCTTTCTTT.

The J gene is TRBJ1-5, the V gene TRBV7-9; 7 nucleotides align to TRBD1. Trimming cost V 4 bases and J 6 bases; bases outside gene matches: 6. Germline CDR1 and CDR2: SEHNR and FQNEAQ (reference sequence). CDR3 length: 14 amino acids. The CDR3: CASSSQGSTQPQHF. The DNA for the CDR3 is TGTGCCAGCAGCTCACAGGGGTCGACTCAGCCCCAGCATTTT.

The chain carries TRBV6-2 or TRBV6-3 and TRBJ1-5; possibly TRBD1 for D (5 bases). The V and J ends lost 8 bases and 9 bases respectively, with 8 bases between them. The CDR3 spans 10 residues. Looked up from germline, CDR1 is MNHEY and CDR2 is SVGEGT. The CDR3, as DNA: TGTGCCAGCGGCCAGGGGCCCCAGCATTTT. It encodes CASGQGPQHF.

This clonotype was recorded at least ten times. The chain couples TRBV7-2 to TRBJ2-3; D is undetermined. Germline V gives CDR1 SGHTA, CDR2 FQGNSA. The CDR3 covers 13 residues. V was clipped by 4 bases and J by 6 bases, with 11 bases between them. The CDR3 DNA sequence: TGTGCCAGCAGCTCCTCTTACCCGGATACGCAGTATTTT. Protein sequence: CASSSSYPDTQYF.

At least ten counts were recorded for this clonotype. The chain recombines TRBV28 with TRBJ2-2, with D unclear. Per germline, CDR1 MDHEN and CDR2 SYDVKM. This CDR3 region has 13 residues. Trimming removed 5 bases from V and 8 bases from J, with 12 bases in between. CDR3 nucleotides: TGTGCCAGCAGTATCACGCGCCTTGGGGAGCTGTTTTTT. As protein: CASSITRLGELFF. The entire variable domain, with the rest obtained from reference TRBV28 and TRBJ2-2, is as follows: DVKVTQSSRYLVKRTGEKVFLECVQDMDHENMFWYRQDPGLGLRLIYFSYDVKMKEKGDIPEGYSVSREKKERFSLILESASTNQTSMYLCASSITRLGELFFGEGSRLTVL.

Many counts were recorded for this clonotype. The chain has TRBV4-3 and TRBJ2-1; TRBD1 is a possible D gene (5 bases). The germline gives CDR1 LGHNA, CDR2 YSLEER. Trimming cost V 0 bases and J 2 bases, with 11 bases left between them. The CDR3 has 16 residues. In DNA, the CDR3 is TGCGCCAGCAGCCAAGATGTAGGGGCACCCTACAATGAGCAGTTCTTC. Translation gives CASSQDVGAPYNEQFF.

This clonotype was found a few times. This sequence joins TRBV3-1 and TRBJ2-2; D is unresolved. CDR1 LGHDT and CDR2 YNNKEL come from the germline V gene (reference sequence). CDR3 length equals 16 residues. Between the trimmed V and J ends, which lost 5 bases and 1 base, there was a span of 14 bases. Written as DNA, the CDR3 is TGTGCCAGCAGCTTAAACCCCCTCGGGAACACCGGGGAGCTGTTTTTT. Its translation is CASSLNPLGNTGELFF.

This clonotype was seen only a few times. This sequence joins TRBV11-2 and TRBJ2-7; D may be TRBD1 or TRBD2 (7 bases each). Germline V gene data show CDR1 as SGHAT and CDR2 as FQNNGV. The CDR3 totals 14 residues. Trimming cost V 2 bases and J 4 bases, with 12 bases left between them. CDR3 loop: CASSLIRGGYEQYF. The CDR3 bases are TGTGCCAGCAGCTTAATCAGGGGGGGATACGAGCAGTACTTC.

This clonotype was observed at least ten times. The V call is TRBV20-1, the J call TRBJ2-1; maybe TRBD2 (6 bases). The CDR3 is 15 amino acids. Germline V gene data show CDR1 as DFQATT and CDR2 as SNEGSKA (reference sequence). Deletions cut 3 bases from V and 0 bases from J, with 12 bases between. The CDR3 is CSAREAGSSYNEQFF. DNA of the CDR3: TGCAGTGCTAGGGAAGCGGGCAGCTCCTACAATGAGCAGTTCTTC.

The CDR3 bases are TGTGCCAGCAGTGAAGGTCCACTGGGGCAAACCTACGAGCAGTACTTC. Protein: CASSEGPLGQTYEQYF. V is TRBV6-1 and J is TRBJ2-7; D possibly corresponds to TRBD1 (5 bases). CDR1 and CDR2 (germline): MNHNS, SASEGT. The V gene lost 1 base and the J gene lost 2 bases, with 15 bases spanning the gap. The CDR3 consists of 16 residues.

In this sample, this clonotype turned up a few times. V gene TRBV20-1 combines with J gene TRBJ2-5; D is possibly TRBD1 (6 bases). Between the trimmed V and J ends, which lost 3 bases and 2 bases, there was a span of 13 bases. The V gene's germline CDR1 is DFQATT and CDR2 SNEGSKA (reference sequence). The CDR3 totals 14 residues. The CDR3 region has the DNA TGCAGTGCTAGTCCCGATGGACAGCAAGAGACCCAGTACTTC. Protein: CSASPDGQQETQYF.

This clonotype was counted between two and nine times. The chain couples TRBV6-2 or TRBV6-3 to TRBJ2-3; 7 bases fit TRBD2. Trimming took 6 bases from V and 0 from J; bases not matched to a gene: 6. This CDR3 has 15 residues. Germline CDR1 is MNHEY and CDR2 is SVGEGT. The CDR3 loop reads CASSLTSDSTDTQYF. The CDR3 DNA is TGTGCCAGCAGCCTTACTAGCGATAGCACAGATACGCAGTATTTT.

This clonotype was detected many times. The V gene is TRBV20-1, the J gene TRBJ2-3, with 10 bases fitting TRBD2. The CDR3 consists of 15 residues. V was pared by 6 bases and J by 4 bases, with 10 bases of the junction left unmatched. Germline loops: CDR1 DFQATT, CDR2 SNEGSKA (reference sequence). CDR3 protein: CSAKDQAGGADTQYF. CDR3 nucleotides: TGCAGTGCGAAGGATCAAGCGGGAGGGGCAGATACGCAGTATTTT.

This clonotype has at least ten counts. This sequence joins TRBV20-1 and TRBJ2-7; TRBD2 matches at 7 bases. CDR1 is DFQATT and CDR2 is SNEGSKA in the germline V gene (reference sequence). Trimming at V came to 3 bases and at J to 3 bases, leaving 11 bases not matched to a gene. This CDR3 is built from 15 residues. The CDR3 loop is CSASPDGGGFYEQYF. CDR3 bases: TGCAGTGCTAGTCCCGACGGCGGGGGATTCTACGAGCAGTACTTC.